This T cell receptor beta chain emerged from a study of blood T cells in healthy people across ages. The germline gives CDR1 MNHEY, CDR2 SVGEGT. CDR3 length: 17 amino acids. Trimming pared 0 bases from V and 3 bases from J, leaving 15 bases between. This clonotype was seen more than once but under ten times. With a J-beta primer mix and a sample-barcoded 5' primer, a second PCR ran about 7 to 11 cycles. TCRdb ran MiXCR on the 5' RACE reads and lists one entry per CDR3 protein. The profile shows around 970,000 distinct CDR3 sequences, roughly half of them singletons. The rearrangement joins TRBV6-2 or TRBV6-3 to TRBJ2-1; the D gene is possibly TRBD2 (5 bases). Input material: blood. The origin of this receptor is a woman aged 55-70 years in good health. Here the CDR3 reads CASSYSSGSAIYNEQFF. For the CDR3, the DNA is TGTGCCAGCAGTTACTCGTCGGGTAGCGCGATCTACAATGAGCAGTTCTTC.